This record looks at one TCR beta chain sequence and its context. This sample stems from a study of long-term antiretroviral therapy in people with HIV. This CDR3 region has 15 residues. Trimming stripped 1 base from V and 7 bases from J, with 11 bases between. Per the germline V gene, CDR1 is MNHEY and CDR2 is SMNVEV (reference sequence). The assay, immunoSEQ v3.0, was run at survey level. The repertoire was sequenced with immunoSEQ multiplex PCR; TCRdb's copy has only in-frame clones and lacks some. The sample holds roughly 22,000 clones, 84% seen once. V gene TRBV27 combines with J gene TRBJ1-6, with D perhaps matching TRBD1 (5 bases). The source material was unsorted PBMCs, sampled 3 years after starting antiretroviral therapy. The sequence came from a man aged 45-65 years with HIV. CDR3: CASSLWDGENSPLHF. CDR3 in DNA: TGTGCCAGCAGTTTATGGGACGGTGAAAATTCACCCCTCCACTTT.